This is a list of T cell receptor beta chains from one sample in a study of early T cells in non-severe SARS-CoV-2 infection. TCRdb fed the 5' RACE reads into MiXCR, producing one record per CDR3 protein. Of 70,000 to 90,000 distinct CDR3 sequences in the sample, about 10% were seen once. The source material was whole blood, sampled at baseline. The receptor source for this set is an adult who was a healthcare worker with PCR-confirmed SARS-CoV-2 infection or an uninfected control (not recorded which). Both conserved end residues are part of each CDR3. The D gene is left open where the match is weak. Rows may omit the clone size; those that give it use once, few, many or a size class.

clone_size j_call v_call d_call cdr3_aa cdr3_nt
many TRBJ1-1 TRBV20-1 TRBD1 CSARQGNTEAFF TGCAGTGCGCGACAGGGGAACACTGAAGCTTTCTTT
few TRBJ1-3 TRBV28 NA CASRPSTAGNTIYF TGTGCCAGCAGGCCATCAACGGCAGGAAACACCATATATTTT
NA TRBJ2-7 TRBV3-1 NA CASSPLGYEQYF TGTGCCAGCAGCCCCCTCGGCTACGAGCAGTACTTC
few TRBJ1-1 TRBV14 NA CASSRWGGTEAFF TGTGCCAGCAGCCGTTGGGGGGGCACTGAAGCTTTCTTT
NA TRBJ1-5 TRBV7-9 NA CASSSGREDQPQHF TGTGCCAGCAGCTCCGGACGGGAGGATCAGCCCCAGCATTTT
few TRBJ2-1 TRBV7-7 TRBD1 CASSYVQGDEQFF TGTGCCAGCAGCTACGTACAGGGGGATGAGCAGTTCTTC
many TRBJ2-2 TRBV12-3/TRBV12-4 NA CASSRIAGSANTGELFF TGTGCCAGCAGCAGAATCGCCGGGAGCGCGAACACCGGGGAGCTGTTTTTT
many TRBJ2-5 TRBV7-3 NA CASSLLGGSQETQYF TGTGCCAGCAGCTTATTGGGCGGGTCTCAAGAGACCCAGTACTTC
many TRBJ2-5 TRBV6-6 NA CASSYGGGAKTQYF TGTGCCAGCAGTTACGGGGGGGGCGCGAAGACCCAGTACTTC
NA TRBJ1-1 TRBV4-1 NA CASSQDPGYDTEAFF TGCGCCAGCAGCCAAGATCCGGGATATGACACTGAAGCTTTCTTT
NA TRBJ1-5 TRBV5-1 NA CASSQNPGVQPQHF TGCGCCAGCAGCCAGAACCCGGGGGTTCAGCCCCAGCATTTT
NA TRBJ1-1 TRBV7-9 TRBD1 CASSKRQGLTGAFF TGTGCCAGCAGCAAGAGACAGGGGTTGACTGGAGCTTTCTTT
NA TRBJ2-3 TRBV11-2 NA CASDGAGTQYF TGTGCCAGCGACGGGGCGGGTACGCAGTATTTT
NA TRBJ2-2 TRBV27 NA CATSSPRSVRKNTGELFF TGTGCCACCAGTTCTCCCCGCTCGGTTCGTAAGAACACCGGGGAGCTGTTTTTT
many TRBJ2-1 TRBV3-1 NA CASSPSSFTRSLGNEQFF TGTGCCAGCAGCCCAAGCTCCTTTACCCGCTCGTTAGGCAATGAGCAGTTCTTC
once TRBJ2-3 TRBV12-3/TRBV12-4 TRBD1 CASSPGTGAVTDTQYF TGTGCCAGCAGTCCCGGGACAGGGGCCGTCACAGATACGCAGTATTTT
many TRBJ2-3 TRBV12-3/TRBV12-4 NA CASRPGLNTDTQYF TGTGCCAGCAGACCGGGACTGAACACAGATACGCAGTATTTT
few TRBJ2-4 TRBV14 NA CASSHRDRDKNIQYF TGTGCCAGCAGCCATAGGGACCGAGACAAAAACATTCAGTACTTC
few TRBJ2-4 TRBV12-3/TRBV12-4 TRBD2 CASSSSGRANIQYF TGTGCCAGCAGTAGTAGCGGGAGGGCCAACATTCAGTACTTC
few TRBJ2-7 TRBV7-9 TRBD2 CASSQTSGRPYVDEQYF TGTGCCAGCAGTCAGACTAGCGGGAGGCCCTACGTCGACGAGCAGTACTTC
many TRBJ1-2 TRBV24-1 NA CATSDVANYGYTF TGTGCCACCAGTGATGTAGCTAACTATGGCTACACCTTC
NA TRBJ2-1 TRBV2 NA CASSEGGLDNEQFF TGTGCCAGCAGTGAAGGAGGGCTAGACAATGAGCAGTTCTTC
NA TRBJ2-1 TRBV27 NA CASSSGNEQFF TGTGCCAGCAGTTCGGGGAATGAGCAGTTCTTC
few TRBJ1-2 TRBV28 NA CASSFEGYYGYTF TGTGCCAGCAGTTTCGAGGGCTACTATGGCTACACCTTC
many TRBJ2-5 TRBV27 NA CASSPTRSPGETQYF TGTGCCAGCAGTCCCACCCGATCCCCGGGGGAGACCCAGTACTTC
few TRBJ1-1 TRBV11-2 NA CASSPLRARTEAFF TGTGCCAGCAGCCCCCTTCGGGCTCGGACTGAAGCTTTCTTT
NA TRBJ2-7 TRBV5-4 NA CASSPTGTSEQYF TGTGCCAGCAGCCCGACCGGAACTAGCGAGCAGTACTTC
NA TRBJ2-6 TRBV6-4 NA CASSEQGGANVLTF TGTGCCAGCAGTGAACAGGGTGGGGCCAACGTCCTGACTTTC
NA TRBJ2-7 TRBV9 NA CASSVGSTPTYEQYF TGTGCCAGCAGCGTAGGGTCTACCCCCACCTACGAGCAGTACTTC
few TRBJ2-7 TRBV20-1 NA CSARDLLGPYEQYF TGCAGTGCTAGAGACCTTCTTGGGCCCTACGAGCAGTACTTC
many TRBJ1-2 TRBV21-1 NA CASSGRQLANYGYTF TGTGCCAGCAGCGGACGACAGCTAGCTAACTATGGCTACACCTTC
NA TRBJ2-5 TRBV25-1 TRBD2 CASSEFGTSGKETQYF TGTGCCAGCAGTGAATTCGGGACTAGCGGTAAAGAGACCCAGTACTTC
many TRBJ2-5 TRBV2 NA CASSERGSQETQYF TGTGCCAGCAGTGAAAGGGGCAGCCAAGAGACCCAGTACTTC
NA TRBJ2-1 TRBV27 NA CASSIIEAANEQFF TGTGCCAGCAGCATAATCGAAGCTGCTAATGAGCAGTTCTTC
NA TRBJ1-2 TRBV6-1 NA CASSEIPGPYGYTF TGTGCCAGCAGTGAAATCCCGGGACCCTATGGCTACACCTTC
NA TRBJ2-7 TRBV28 NA CASSSWQGAGYEQYF TGTGCCAGCAGTTCCTGGCAAGGTGCCGGCTACGAGCAGTACTTC
NA TRBJ1-1 TRBV6-2/TRBV6-3 NA CASSYTGLISEAFF TGTGCCAGCAGTTATACAGGGTTGATTTCTGAAGCTTTCTTT
many TRBJ2-1 TRBV14 NA CASSLVRLPDEQFF TGTGCCAGCAGCCTCGTACGTCTTCCAGATGAGCAGTTCTTC
many TRBJ2-3 TRBV7-3 TRBD2 CASRLSGSGTDTQYF TGTGCCAGCAGATTAAGCGGGAGCGGGACAGATACGCAGTATTTT
once TRBJ2-1 TRBV5-4 NA CASSRIGSVNNEQFF TGTGCCAGCTCAAGAATCGGGAGCGTAAACAATGAGCAGTTCTTC
many TRBJ2-7 TRBV12-3/TRBV12-4 NA CASSTSGFRYEQYF TGTGCCAGCAGTACGTCAGGGTTTCGGTACGAGCAGTACTTC
NA TRBJ1-4 TRBV11-2 TRBD1 CASSLGQGAREKLFF TGTGCCAGCAGCCTCGGACAGGGGGCTCGGGAAAAACTGTTTTTT
many TRBJ2-3 TRBV20-1 TRBD1 CSAGRDRADTQYF TGCAGTGCTGGAAGGGACAGGGCAGATACGCAGTATTTT
few TRBJ2-3 TRBV3-1 NA CASSPHTDTQYF TGTGCCAGCAGTCCCCACACAGATACGCAGTATTTT
NA TRBJ2-7 TRBV18 NA CASSPGRDYEQYF TGTGCCAGCTCACCAGGGCGGGACTACGAGCAGTACTTC
NA TRBJ2-7 TRBV6-1 TRBD2 CASSGTTDYEQYF TGTGCCAGCAGCGGGACTACAGATTACGAGCAGTACTTC
few TRBJ2-5 TRBV28 TRBD2 CASRAGTSGPTETQYF TGTGCCAGCAGGGCAGGGACTAGCGGCCCTACGGAGACCCAGTACTTC
NA TRBJ2-7 TRBV7-9 NA CASGLLRTDSYEQYF TGTGCCAGCGGCTTATTGAGGACAGACTCCTACGAGCAGTACTTC
NA TRBJ2-1 TRBV20-1 TRBD2 CSGVSGRISYNEQFF TGCAGTGGAGTTAGCGGGCGGATCTCCTACAATGAGCAGTTCTTC
NA TRBJ2-3 TRBV11-2 NA CASSLGNSGKTDTQYF TGTGCCAGCAGCTTAGGGAATAGCGGAAAGACAGATACGCAGTATTTT
many TRBJ1-5 TRBV10-3 TRBD1 CAISVGQGANQPQHF TGTGCCATCAGTGTCGGACAGGGCGCAAATCAGCCCCAGCATTTT
many TRBJ2-1 TRBV20-1 NA CSAPPGPERYNEQFF TGCAGTGCTCCACCGGGGCCGGAGCGCTACAATGAGCAGTTCTTC
many TRBJ2-7 TRBV4-1 TRBD2 CASSLLIAGGSYEQYF TGCGCCAGCAGCCTATTGATAGCGGGAGGATCGTACGAGCAGTACTTC
many TRBJ2-3 TRBV6-2/TRBV6-3 TRBD2 CASRGLAVTQYF TGTGCCAGCAGAGGACTAGCCGTTACGCAGTATTTT